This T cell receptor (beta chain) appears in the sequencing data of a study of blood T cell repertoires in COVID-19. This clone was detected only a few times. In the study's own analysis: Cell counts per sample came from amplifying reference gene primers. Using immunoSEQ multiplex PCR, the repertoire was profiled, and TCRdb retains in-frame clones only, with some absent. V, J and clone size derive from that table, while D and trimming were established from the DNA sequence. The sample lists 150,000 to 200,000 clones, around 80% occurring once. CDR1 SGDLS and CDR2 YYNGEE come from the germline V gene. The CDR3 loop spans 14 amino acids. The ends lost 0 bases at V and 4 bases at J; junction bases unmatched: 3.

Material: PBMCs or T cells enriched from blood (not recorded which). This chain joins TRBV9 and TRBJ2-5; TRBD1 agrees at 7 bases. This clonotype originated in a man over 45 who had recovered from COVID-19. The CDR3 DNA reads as TGTGCCAGCAGCGTAGGACAGGGAACAGAGACCCAGTACTTC. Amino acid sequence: CASSVGQGTETQYF.